This T cell receptor beta chain was captured by sequencing in a study of T-cell reconstitution after alpha-beta-depleted transplantation in children. Using unique molecular identifiers, the investigators prepared the TCRbeta library. MiXCR, run by TCRdb on the PCR reads, gives a single entry per CDR3 protein. The table lists some 110,000 distinct CDR3 sequences, 10% of them singletons. Germline V gives CDR1 SGHRS, CDR2 YFSETQ. CDR3 length: 14 amino acids. Losses at the gene ends were 4 bases for V and 1 base for J; bases not matched to a gene: 3. Study results and caveats: T-cell numbers and diversity, one year after transplant, stemmed largely from T cells that were newly produced.

There are many counts of this clonotype. The antigen remains unidentified. This sequence was found in a boy younger than 10 with acute lymphoblastic leukemia, due to receive a stem cell transplant. V is TRBV5-1 and J is TRBJ2-5; 8 bases map to TRBD1. The sequences come from PBMCs, collected before TCRalphabeta/CD19-depleted stem cell transplant. DNA for the CDR3: TGCGCCAGCAGCCATGGACAGGGCCAAGAGACCCAGTACTTC. This encodes CASSHGQGQETQYF.